In its sample, the clone carrying this T cell receptor beta chain was seen once. This specimen comes from a study of blood T cell repertoires in COVID-19. At the level of the study: Acute and convalescent COVID-19 specimens originated in the United States, Italy and Spain.

The method was immunoSEQ multiplex PCR; TCRdb's version includes in-frame clones alone and lacks a portion of them. Of roughly 280,000 clones in the sample, roughly nine tenths were seen once. The germline gives CDR1 MDHEN, CDR2 SYDVKM. The CDR3 loop spans 17 amino acids. Germline trimming cut 5 bases from V and 3 bases from J; bases unmatched to any gene: 4. Sequencing used peripheral blood. The sequence was obtained from a woman in her forties or fifties who had recovered from COVID-19. The genes are TRBV28 and TRBJ2-2; the match to TRBD2 covers 15 bases. The CDR3 region is CASSGTSGGPYTGELFF. As DNA, the CDR3 is TGTGCCAGCAGTGGGACTAGCGGGGGGCCTTACACCGGGGAGCTGTTTTTT. The full variable domain, with the rest looked up from reference TRBV28 and TRBJ2-2, is DVKVTQSSRYLVKRTGEKVFLECVQDMDHENMFWYRQDPGLGLRLIYFSYDVKMKEKGDIPEGYSVSREKKERFSLILESASTNQTSMYLCASSGTSGGPYTGELFFGEGSRLTVL.